This TCR beta chain is drawn from a study of CD8 T cells in ankylosing spondylitis. TCRdb redid the calling of the 5' RACE reads with MiXCR, one entry per CDR3 protein. The sample yields about 150,000 distinct CDR3 sequences, around 32% seen once. Turning to this clonotype: Its antigen remains unknown.

With 5 bases removed from V and 0 bases from J, the gap between germline ends came to 8 bases. This CDR3 comprises 13 residues. Study observations and caveats: Certain motif variants had earlier been reported in reactive arthritis synovial fluid and blood. Disease-linked clones reportedly concentrated significantly in matched ankylosing spondylitis synovial fluid.

This clonotype was sampled from a male donor with ankylosing spondylitis. Sequencing was carried out using synovial fluid, either unsorted or a sorted T cell fraction (not recorded which). The gene calls are TRBV12-3 or TRBV12-4 and TRBJ2-7; tentative D call: TRBD2 (6 bases). CDR3 in amino acids: CASSTGDSYEQYF. The CDR3, as DNA: TGTGCCAGCAGTACGGGGGACTCCTACGAGCAGTACTTC.